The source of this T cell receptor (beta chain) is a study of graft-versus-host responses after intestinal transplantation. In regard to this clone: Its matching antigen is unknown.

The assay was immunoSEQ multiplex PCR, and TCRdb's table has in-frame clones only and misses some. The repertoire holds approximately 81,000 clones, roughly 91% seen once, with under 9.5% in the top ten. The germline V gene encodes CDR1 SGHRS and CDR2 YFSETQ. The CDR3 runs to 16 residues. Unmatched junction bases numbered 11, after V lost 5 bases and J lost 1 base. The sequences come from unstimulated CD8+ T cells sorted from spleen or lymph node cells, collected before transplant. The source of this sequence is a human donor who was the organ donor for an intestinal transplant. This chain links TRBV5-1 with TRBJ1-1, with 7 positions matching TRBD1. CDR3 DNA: TGCGCCAGCAGACCTAACAGGGGACGGGGGAACACTGAAGCTTTCTTT. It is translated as CASRPNRGRGNTEAFF.